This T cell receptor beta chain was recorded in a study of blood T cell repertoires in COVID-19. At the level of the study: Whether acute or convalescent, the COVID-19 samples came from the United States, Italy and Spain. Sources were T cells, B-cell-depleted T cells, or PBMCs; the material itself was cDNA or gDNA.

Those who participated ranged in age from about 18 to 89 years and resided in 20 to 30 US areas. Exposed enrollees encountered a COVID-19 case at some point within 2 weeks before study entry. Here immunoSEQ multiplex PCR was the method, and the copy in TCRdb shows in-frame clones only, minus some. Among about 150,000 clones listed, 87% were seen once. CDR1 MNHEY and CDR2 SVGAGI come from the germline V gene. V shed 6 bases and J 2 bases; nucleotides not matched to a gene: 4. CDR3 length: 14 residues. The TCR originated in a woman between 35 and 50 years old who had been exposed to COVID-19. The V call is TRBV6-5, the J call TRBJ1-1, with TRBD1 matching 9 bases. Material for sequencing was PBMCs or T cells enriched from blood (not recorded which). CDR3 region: CASRNRGRNTEAFF. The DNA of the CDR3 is TGTGCCAGCAGAAACAGGGGGCGAAACACTGAAGCTTTCTTT.